Below, one T cell receptor (beta chain) is given with its context. Its cognate antigen is unknown. The data originate from a study of CD8+ T cells in alopecia areata. Study summary: Dosing spanned 6 to 18 months on tofacitinib, then 6 months off drug. Study findings and constraints: Sequence data from scalp samples additionally include resident alphabeta T cells of normal skin.

Alopecia areata patients provided lesional scalp punch biopsies and peripheral blood, both collected for the study. The germline gives CDR1 LNHDA, CDR2 SQIVND (reference sequence). V dropped 1 base and J dropped 8; count of bases not matched to a gene: 2. This CDR3 is built from 13 residues. Following extraction, RNA underwent reverse transcription to cDNA, which served as the sequencing template. Measured with immunoSEQ multiplex PCR; TCRdb has only the in-frame clones, and not every one. The data show 130,000 to 150,000 clones, 75% to 90% seen once. The sample consisted of CD8+ T cells sorted from blood, taken at week 0. This chain uses TRBV19 with TRBJ1-1; 9 positions match TRBD1. The receptor was isolated from a human donor with alopecia areata. The CDR3 region is CASSIGQGGEAFF. Here the CDR3 DNA reads TGTGCCAGTAGTATAGGACAGGGGGGAGAAGCTTTCTTT.